This T cell receptor beta chain was obtained from a study of cytomegalovirus exposure and HLA in healthy donors. General study findings and limits: Later work found most CMV-associated TCR beta chains apparently HLA-restricted.

CDR3 length equals 12 residues. Germline assignment: CDR1 SQVTM and CDR2 ANQGSEA. PCR was performed using 60 Vbeta and 13 Jbeta primers. Only in-frame clones appear in the TCRdb table, and some are missing; sequencing was by immunoSEQ multiplex PCR. The data show more than 140,000 clones, roughly 76% seen once. Concerning this clone itself: Its cognate antigen is unknown.

V and J are TRBV29-1 and TRBJ2-5; perhaps TRBD2 as D (6 bases). The end of the DNA fits TRBJ2-7 better, so the J call may be wrong. This sequence originates from a female donor in good health and CMV-seronegative. Sequencing was performed on PBMCs. The CDR3: CSTRDFAYEQYF. In DNA form, the CDR3 reads TGCAGCACTCGGGACTTTGCCTACGAGCAGTACTTC.